The entry that follows covers one T cell receptor beta chain sequence. Its target is not known. This specimen belongs to a study of CD8 T cells in ankylosing spondylitis. V lost 2 bases, J lost 6 bases, and 6 bases stayed unmatched. This CDR3 spans 14 amino acids. Germline-derived CDR1 and CDR2 are SGHRS and YFSETQ. 5'-RACE, quantitative and with molecular barcodes, yielded the TCR beta libraries. A single record per CDR3 protein comes from TCRdb applying MiXCR to the 5' RACE reads. The sample includes 80,000 to 90,000 distinct CDR3 sequences, 27% of them seen just once. General study points: Researchers reportedly found disease-linked clones significantly enriched in matched ankylosing spondylitis synovial fluid. Disease-associated clonotypes exhibited CD8+ identity and were relatively infrequent in peripheral blood. Within ankylosing spondylitis blood, a TCR beta motif made up of under 10 highly homologous variants appeared to be characteristic.

The J gene is TRBJ2-3, the V gene TRBV5-1, with TRBD2 matching over 7 bases. The clonotype was recovered from a male donor with ankylosing spondylitis or in good health (not recorded which). Sequencing input: blood, either unsorted or a sorted T cell fraction (not recorded which). CDR3 coding DNA: TGCGCCAGCAGCTTCGCGGGAGAGGGTGATACGCAGTATTTT. Amino acids: CASSFAGEGDTQYF.